The next 27 T cell receptor beta chains were all read from a single sample in a study of T cell changes during pregnancy in multiple sclerosis. Method: immunoSEQ multiplex PCR; TCRdb's copy keeps in-frame clones and lacks some. This sample yields around 15,000 clones, of which around 82% are seen a single time; roughly 19% belongs to the top ten. Sequencing was performed on CD8+ T cells from peripheral blood mononuclear cells, taken in the third trimester of pregnancy. The source of these receptors is a female donor in good health, enrolled as a control in a pregnancy study.

The sample holds one count of this clone. V and J are TRBV19 and TRBJ2-7; D might be TRBD2 (5 bases). Trimming stripped 6 bases from V and 0 bases from J, with 9 bases between. The germline gives CDR1 LNHDA, CDR2 SQIVND (reference sequence). This CDR3 contains 13 residues. CDR3 protein: CASSASPSYEQYF. CDR3 nucleotides: TGTGCCAGTAGCGCTAGCCCCTCCTACGAGCAGTACTTC.

This chain links TRBV7-2 with TRBJ2-5; perhaps TRBD2 as D (6 bases). Germline values: CDR1 SGHTA, CDR2 FQGNSA. The CDR3 length is 13 residues. V was clipped by 1 base and J by 4 bases, with 7 bases between them. CDR3 nucleotides: TGTGCCAGCAGCTTAGGAGCGGGAGAGACCCAGTACTTC. Its translation: CASSLGAGETQYF.

The chain carries TRBV6-4 and TRBJ2-1; D call uncertain. CDR1 and CDR2 (germline): MRHNA, SNTAGT. There are 13 residues in the CDR3. V lost 5 bases to trimming and J lost 0 bases, with 5 bases between them. CDR3 coding DNA: TGTGCCAGCAGTCTTAGCTCCTACAATGAGCAGTTCTTC. Translated, it gives CASSLSSYNEQFF.

The chain combines TRBV28 with TRBJ2-7; a weak D match, TRBD2 (6 bases). V was shortened by 3 bases and J by 4 bases, with 13 bases between the two germline ends. The length of the CDR3 is 14 residues. The germline gives CDR1 MDHEN, CDR2 SYDVKM. CDR3 nucleotide sequence: TGTGCCAGCAGTTTTACCTCGGGACTTTACGAGCAGTACTTC. Residues: CASSFTSGLYEQYF. The whole variable domain, remainder taken from reference TRBV28 and TRBJ2-7, is DVKVTQSSRYLVKRTGEKVFLECVQDMDHENMFWYRQDPGLGLRLIYFSYDVKMKEKGDIPEGYSVSREKKERFSLILESASTNQTSMYLCASSFTSGLYEQYFGPGTRLTVT.

The V call is TRBV11-2, the J call TRBJ2-7, with 7 bases identical to TRBD1. CDR1 is SGHAT, CDR2 FQNNGV, per germline. V lost 3 bases and J lost 2; bases outside the gene matches: 10. The CDR3 spans 16 residues. The CDR3 is CASSFPPLDRAYEQYF. CDR3 nucleotides: TGTGCCAGCAGCTTTCCACCCTTAGACAGGGCCTACGAGCAGTACTTC.

The chain combines TRBV7-2 with TRBJ1-3; no clear D gene. Germline V gives CDR1 SGHTA, CDR2 FQGNSA. The ends were cut back, 4 bases at V and 2 bases at J, with 12 bases in the middle. The CDR3 runs to 15 residues. Written as DNA, the CDR3 is TGTGCCAGCAGCTCAACCCCCCCAGCTGGAAACACCATATATTTT. Protein product: CASSSTPPAGNTIYF.

The chain is built from TRBV29-1 and TRBJ2-7; D ambiguous. V was shortened by 3 bases and J by 0 bases, with 15 bases between the two germline ends. CDR1 and CDR2 from the germline V gene are SQVTM and ANQGSEA. The CDR3 has 15 amino acids. In DNA, the CDR3 is TGCAGCGTTGAGATAGGCGGAGTGAGCTCCTACGAGCAGTACTTC. This translates into CSVEIGGVSSYEQYF.

The chain is built from TRBV27 and TRBJ1-5; D is undetermined. The CDR3 spans 15 residues. Trimming shortened V by 6 bases and J by 5 bases, and 17 bases separated the two germline ends. Germline lookup yields CDR1 MNHEY and CDR2 SMNVEV (reference sequence). This CDR3 is CASSRPDGSYQPQHF. The CDR3 DNA reads as TGTGCCAGCAGCCGTCCAGACGGGTCTTATCAGCCCCAGCATTTT.

The chain uses TRBV29-1 and TRBJ1-1, with 9 bases aligning to TRBD1. The germline V gene has CDR1 SQVTM and CDR2 ANQGSEA. This CDR3 spans 15 amino acids. V lost 4 bases, J lost 1 base, and 7 bases stayed unmatched. The CDR3 coding sequence is TGCAGCGTTGCCATGATGGACAGGGGGAACACTGAAGCTTTCTTT. It codes for CSVAMMDRGNTEAFF.

This chain uses TRBV7-9 with TRBJ2-5; 9 bases align to TRBD2. Germline CDR1 reads SEHNR; CDR2 reads FQNEAQ (reference sequence). CDR3 length: 15 residues. V was pared by 8 bases and J by 2 bases, with 9 bases of the junction left unmatched. The CDR3 coding sequence is TGTGCCAGCCCGCGGGAGGGCGGAGCGCAAGAGACCCAGTACTTC. Its translation: CASPREGGAQETQYF.

The rearrangement links TRBV27 to TRBJ2-7; possible D gene TRBD1, 6 bases. This CDR3 is built from 13 residues. From germline, CDR1 is MNHEY and CDR2 SMNVEV (reference sequence). Trimming took off 4 bases at V and 2 bases at J, with 9 bases between the two ends. CDR3 protein: CASSSSGAYEQYF. CDR3 nucleotides: TGTGCCAGCAGTTCGTCAGGGGCCTACGAGCAGTACTTC.

The chain carries TRBV2 and TRBJ2-5; 9 nucleotides agree with TRBD1. The CDR3 extends over 14 amino acids. The V and J ends lost 6 bases and 5 bases, in that order; junction bases with no gene match: 7. Per the germline V gene, CDR1 is SNHLY and CDR2 is FYNNEI. CDR3 sequence reads: CASRTYRGPETQYF. CDR3 nucleotides: TGTGCCAGCAGAACCTACAGGGGGCCGGAGACCCAGTACTTC.

The chain recombines TRBV7-4 with TRBJ2-5, with 11 bases identical to TRBD2. Germline loops: CDR1 SGHVT, CDR2 SQSDAQ. Trimming at V came to 5 bases and at J to 3 bases, leaving 2 bases not matched to a gene. CDR3 length: 14 residues. The CDR3 spells CASSPTSGEETQYF. The CDR3, as DNA: TGTGCCAGCAGCCCGACTAGCGGGGAAGAGACCCAGTACTTC.

V gene TRBV27 combines with J gene TRBJ2-7; D gene unclear. Germline values: CDR1 MNHEY, CDR2 SMNVEV (reference sequence). Trimming took off 2 bases at V and 4 bases at J, with 9 bases between the two ends. The CDR3 covers 13 residues. For the CDR3, the DNA is TGTGCCAGCAGTTTAGGGCCCAGGTACGAGCAGTACTTC. It yields the protein CASSLGPRYEQYF.

This sequence joins TRBV6-5 and TRBJ1-1; D remains unclear. The CDR3 has 15 residues. The ends were cut back, 7 bases at V and 1 base at J, with 16 bases in the middle. Germline CDR1 is MNHEY and CDR2 is SVGAGI. The CDR3 region has the DNA TGTGCCAGCACGGAAAGAGGGCTCAGGAACACTGAAGCTTTCTTT. Encoded protein: CASTERGLRNTEAFF.

The V gene is TRBV15, the J gene TRBJ1-2, with TRBD1 identical over 7 bases. Germline-derived CDR1 and CDR2 are LNHNV and YYDKDF (reference sequence). The CDR3 has 16 residues. With 0 bases clipped from V and 5 bases from J, the junction kept 9 bases outside the gene matches. CDR3 nucleotides: TGTGCCACCAGCAGAGATCTACCAGGGACAGAATATGGCTACACCTTC. Encoded protein: CATSRDLPGTEYGYTF. Full variable domain (rest looked up from reference TRBV15 and TRBJ1-2): DAMVIQNPRYQVTQFGKPVTLSCSQTLNHNVMYWYQQKSSQAPKLLFHYYDKDFNNEADTPDNFQSRRPNTSFCFLDIRSPGLGDTAMYLCATSRDLPGTEYGYTFGSGTRLTVV.

J is TRBJ2-2 and V is TRBV30; 9 bases match TRBD1. V was pared by 7 bases and J by 7 bases, with 10 bases of the junction left unmatched. There are 14 residues in the CDR3. Germline V lookup: CDR1 GTSNPN, CDR2 SVGIG (reference sequence). In nucleotides, the CDR3 is TGTGCCTCCGGGACAGGGTTTATCGGCGGGGAGCTGTTTTTT. It codes for CASGTGFIGGELFF.

CDR3: CASSLSGGIGTDTQYF. CDR3 in DNA: TGTGCCAGCAGTTTATCAGGCGGGATTGGCACAGATACGCAGTATTTT. V is TRBV27 and J is TRBJ2-3; D is perhaps TRBD2 (6 bases). Germline V gene lookup returns CDR1 MNHEY and CDR2 SMNVEV (reference sequence). The CDR3 has 16 amino acids. The V and J ends lost 0 bases and 1 base respectively, with 11 bases between them.

The chain couples TRBV13 to TRBJ2-1; no clear D. V lost 5 bases to trimming and J lost 6 bases, with 5 bases between them. This CDR3 is 11 amino acids long. Per germline, CDR1 PRHDT and CDR2 FYEKMQ (reference sequence). CDR3 protein: CASSESNEQFF. DNA of the CDR3: TGTGCCAGCAGCGAGAGCAATGAGCAGTTCTTC.

There are a few counts of this clone. The chain employs TRBV30 and TRBJ1-1; unclear D gene. Deletions cut 0 bases from V and 3 bases from J, with 8 bases between. This CDR3 region has 13 residues. In germline, CDR1 is GTSNPN, CDR2 SVGIG (reference sequence). The CDR3 bases are TGTGCCTGGAGTGTTGCCGGGTACACTGAAGCTTTCTTT. Translation gives CAWSVAGYTEAFF. The entire variable domain, with the rest obtained from reference TRBV30 and TRBJ1-1, is as follows: SQTIHQWPATLVQPVGSPLSLECTVEGTSNPNLYWYRQAAGRGLQLLFYSVGIGQISSEVPQNLSASRPQDRQFILSSKKLLLSDSGFYLCAWSVAGYTEAFFGQGTRLTVV.

This chain joins TRBV29-1 and TRBJ1-2; 8 bases agree with TRBD1. Germline CDR1 reads SQVTM; CDR2 reads ANQGSEA. CDR3 size: 14 residues. V shed 1 base and J 7 bases; nucleotides not matched to a gene: 8. The CDR3 loop reads CSVEVAGGAVGYTF. CDR3 bases: TGCAGCGTTGAAGTGGCAGGGGGCGCGGTTGGCTACACCTTC.

The CDR3 here is CASSAGPGNEQFF. For the CDR3, the DNA is TGTGCCAGCAGTGCCGGCCCCGGGAATGAGCAGTTCTTC. V gene TRBV25-1 combines with J gene TRBJ2-1; no definite D call. The CDR3 totals 13 residues. V gave up 4 bases and J gave up 7 bases, with 11 bases separating them. CDR1 and CDR2 (germline): MGHDK, SYGVNS.

V usage is TRBV9 and J usage is TRBJ1-1; tentative D call: TRBD1 (5 bases). Germline values: CDR1 SGDLS, CDR2 YYNGEE. Trimming left V 0 bases short and J 5 bases short, with 11 bases between. The CDR3 has 14 residues. CDR3 in amino acids: CASSVAPGVTEAFF. The CDR3 DNA follows: TGTGCCAGCAGCGTAGCTCCGGGGGTGACTGAAGCTTTCTTT. The whole variable domain, filled in from reference TRBV9 and TRBJ1-1, reads DSGVTQTPKHLITATGQRVTLRCSPRSGDLSVYWYQQSLDQGLQFLIQYYNGEERAKGNILERFSAQQFPDLHSELNLSSLELGDSALYFCASSVAPGVTEAFFGQGTRLTVV.

V and J are TRBV19 and TRBJ2-5, with D perhaps TRBD2 (5 bases). Germline CDR1 and CDR2: LNHDA and SQIVND (reference sequence). Trimming left V 3 bases short and J 4 bases short, with 9 bases between. The CDR3 is 13 residues long. CDR3 DNA sequence: TGTGCCAGTAGTATTTGGCTAGCAGAGACCCAGTACTTC. This codes for CASSIWLAETQYF. Full variable domain (outside the CDR3, taken from reference TRBV19 and TRBJ2-5): DGGITQSPKYLFRKEGQNVTLSCEQNLNHDAMYWYRQDPGQGLRLIYYSQIVNDFQKGDIAEGYSVSREKKESFPLTVTSAQKNPTAFYLCASSIWLAETQYFGPGTRLLVL.

The gene calls are TRBV5-6 and TRBJ1-2, with D possibly being TRBD1 (5 bases). Germline V gene data show CDR1 as SGHDT and CDR2 as YYEEEE. The V and J ends lost 2 bases and 0 bases respectively, with 8 bases between them. The CDR3 spans 14 residues. The CDR3 bases are TGTGCCAGCAGCTTAGGGGCAGCTAACTATGGCTACACCTTC. This gives the protein CASSLGAANYGYTF. Using reference TRBV5-6 and TRBJ1-2 for the parts outside the CDR3, the full variable domain is DAGVTQSPTHLIKTRGQQVTLRCSPKSGHDTVSWYQQALGQGPQFIFQYYEEEERQRGNFPDRFSGHQFPNYSSELNVNALLLGDSALYLCASSLGAANYGYTFGSGTRLTVV.

This rearrangement joins TRBV6-5 to TRBJ1-5, with D possibly being TRBD1 (5 bases). CDR3 size: 14 residues. The V end was cut by 4 bases, the J end by 7 bases, with 14 bases between. Germline values: CDR1 MNHEY, CDR2 SVGAGI. The CDR3 bases are TGTGCCAGCAGTTCTGGTGGCGGGGCCCAGCCCCAGCATTTT. This sequence encodes CASSSGGGAQPQHF.

The chain couples TRBV19 to TRBJ2-5; 8 positions match TRBD1. The J segment lost 2 bases and the V segment lost 6 bases, leaving 5 bases of the junction unmatched. From germline, CDR1 is LNHDA and CDR2 SQIVND (reference sequence). This CDR3 is 14 amino acids long. The CDR3 loop reads CASSPTGAQETQYF. In DNA, the CDR3 is TGTGCCAGTAGCCCGACAGGGGCACAAGAGACCCAGTACTTC.